Listed here are 20 T cell receptor beta chains from one sample, sequenced in a study of cytomegalovirus exposure and HLA in healthy donors. The PCR was carried out with 60 Vbeta primers and 13 Jbeta primers. TCRdb's table, derived via immunoSEQ multiplex PCR, lists solely in-frame clones and lacks some. Among approximately 120,000 clones listed, roughly four fifths were seen once. The source material was PBMCs. The receptors were sampled from a young man in good health and CMV-seronegative.

This chain uses TRBV6-5 with TRBJ2-7; 10 nucleotides align to TRBD1. Germline values: CDR1 MNHEY, CDR2 SVGAGI. With V trimmed by 0 bases and J by 6 bases, 5 bases remained unmatched. The CDR3 loop spans 15 amino acids. Here the CDR3 reads CASSYSRQGASEQYF. CDR3 DNA: TGTGCCAGCAGTTACTCCCGACAGGGGGCTTCCGAGCAGTACTTC.

The genes are TRBV19 and TRBJ1-5; D ambiguous. Germline V CDR1 and CDR2: LNHDA, SQIVND (reference sequence). V gave up 7 bases and J gave up 6 bases, with 10 bases separating them. CDR3 length equals 12 residues. CDR3 loop: CASTPGGQPQHF. Here the CDR3 DNA reads TGTGCCAGTACCCCGGGTGGTCAGCCCCAGCATTTT.

The rearrangement joins TRBV5-1 to TRBJ2-2, with 10 bases lining up with TRBD1. The CDR3 contains 16 residues. V was pared by 4 bases and J by 3 bases, with 6 bases of the junction left unmatched. From germline, CDR1 is SGHRS and CDR2 YFSETQ. The chain's CDR3 is CASSVETGGYTGELFF. The DNA for the CDR3 is TGCGCCAGCAGCGTTGAGACAGGGGGCTACACCGGGGAGCTGTTTTTT.

This rearrangement joins TRBV19 to TRBJ1-1; 7 bases line up with TRBD1. Germline V lookup: CDR1 LNHDA, CDR2 SQIVND (reference sequence). The CDR3 length is 14 residues. J was trimmed by 1 base and V by 4 bases; bases with no gene match: 3. The CDR3 nucleotides are TGTGCCAGTAGTAAGGGACAGAAGAACACTGAAGCTTTCTTT. It codes for CASSKGQKNTEAFF.

The rearrangement joins TRBV6-4 to TRBJ1-2, with 8 bases that match TRBD1. The V segment lost 3 bases and the J segment 5 bases; nucleotides outside the gene matches: 8. Germline V gene data show CDR1 as MRHNA and CDR2 as SNTAGT. This CDR3 has 15 amino acids. The CDR3 region is CASSEAGGPGYGYTF. The CDR3 DNA reads as TGTGCCAGCAGTGAAGCAGGGGGCCCTGGGTATGGCTACACCTTC.

The chain joins TRBV2 to TRBJ2-3; TRBD2 agrees at 8 bases. Looked up from germline, CDR1 is SNHLY and CDR2 is FYNNEI. This CDR3 spans 15 amino acids. V lost 8 bases and J lost 4; bases outside the gene matches: 11. CDR3 DNA: TGTGCCAGCGGGAGAACGGGAGGGTTCCCAGATACGCAGTATTTT. Translation: CASGRTGGFPDTQYF.

V gene TRBV4-3 combines with J gene TRBJ2-1; 14 bases line up with TRBD2. J gave up 9 bases and V 3 bases, and 13 bases lay outside the gene matches. The CDR3 sequence is 18 residues long. In germline, CDR1 is LGHNA, CDR2 YSLEER. CDR3 in DNA: TGCGCCAGCAGCCAGGGGACTAGCGGGAGTCGGGCATCGAGTGAGCAGTTCTTC. Its protein is CASSQGTSGSRASSEQFF.

V and J are TRBV29-1 and TRBJ1-5, with 7 bases identical to TRBD1. The junction had 6 bases not matched to a gene; V was cut back by 7 bases and J by 3 bases. Germline V gene data show CDR1 as SQVTM and CDR2 as ANQGSEA. The CDR3 runs 13 residues. The DNA of the CDR3 is TGCAGCGCAGCGACAGGGTACAATCAGCCCCAGCATTTT. Its translation is CSAATGYNQPQHF.

This chain connects TRBV4-3 to TRBJ2-1, with D possibly TRBD2 on 6 matching bases. Trimming left V 0 bases short and J 1 base short, with 16 bases between. Germline V CDR1 and CDR2: LGHNA, YSLEER. This CDR3 is 18 amino acids long. The CDR3 region has the DNA TGCGCCAGCAGCCAAGAGTCTGCGTGGCGGGAATCCTACAATGAGCAGTTCTTC. This codes for CASSQESAWRESYNEQFF.

The chain is built from TRBV5-5 and TRBJ2-7, with 8 bases lining up with TRBD1. This CDR3 has 14 amino acids. V gave up 0 bases and J gave up 6 bases; unmatched junction bases: 5. Germline V gene data show CDR1 as SGHKS and CDR2 as YYEKEE (reference sequence). CDR3 amino acids: CASSLGTGNGEQYF. CDR3 sequence (DNA): TGTGCCAGCAGCTTGGGGACAGGGAATGGCGAGCAGTACTTC.

The chain combines TRBV10-1 with TRBJ2-2, with D possibly matching TRBD2 (5 bases). The V end lost 2 bases, the J end lost 4 bases, and 32 bases lay between the germline ends. CDR1 is WNHNN and CDR2 is SYGVQD in the germline V gene (reference sequence). This CDR3 has 22 residues. The CDR3, as DNA: TGCGCCAGCAGTGAGGGGTTAGTCGCCCCGAGTGGACCCGGGGTGGGCACCGGGGAGCTGTTTTTT. The encoded protein is CASSEGLVAPSGPGVGTGELFF.

This clone was detected only once. The CDR3 DNA follows: TGTGCCAGCTCAGGCGGAGTGCGCTACGAGCAGTACTTC. It translates to CASSGGVRYEQYF. The chain links TRBV18 to TRBJ2-7; D is unresolved. Looked up from germline, CDR1 is KGHSH and CDR2 is LQKENI. With 5 bases removed from V and 3 bases from J, the gap between germline ends came to 11 bases. The CDR3 is 13 residues long.

The J gene is TRBJ1-2, the V gene TRBV30; a weak D match, TRBD1 (6 bases). With 2 bases removed from V and 3 bases from J, the gap between germline ends came to 7 bases. The V gene's germline CDR1 is GTSNPN and CDR2 SVGIG (reference sequence). The CDR3 is 12 amino acids. CDR3 sequence (DNA): TGTGCCTGGAGTTCAGGGGACTATGGCTACACCTTC. Its translation is CAWSSGDYGYTF.

This chain links TRBV6-5 with TRBJ1-4; D is uncertain. The CDR3 has 13 amino acids. Trimming took 2 bases from V and 4 from J, leaving 5 bases between them. CDR1 MNHEY and CDR2 SVGAGI come from the germline V gene. The CDR3: CASSYGNNEKLFF. CDR3 coding DNA: TGTGCCAGCAGTTACGGCAATAATGAAAAACTGTTTTTT.

The chain has TRBV6-5 and TRBJ1-1, with 8 bases fitting TRBD1. The CDR3 runs to 15 residues. Germline CDR1 MNHEY, CDR2 SVGAGI. Unmatched junction bases numbered 7, after V lost 7 bases and J lost 0 bases. CDR3 in amino acids: CASTGTGALNTEAFF. The CDR3 nucleotides are TGTGCCAGCACCGGGACAGGCGCGCTGAACACTGAAGCTTTCTTT.

The rearrangement uses TRBV6-5 and TRBJ2-7, with TRBD2 matching 9 bases. J lost 0 bases, V lost 6 bases, and 6 bases had no gene match. This CDR3 region has 15 residues. Germline assignment: CDR1 MNHEY and CDR2 SVGAGI. The chain's CDR3 is CASSPDSGSSYEQYF. CDR3 nucleotide sequence: TGTGCCAGCAGCCCTGATAGCGGGAGCTCCTACGAGCAGTACTTC.

This chain uses TRBV6-5 with TRBJ1-5; D not certain. Germline V gene data show CDR1 as MNHEY and CDR2 as SVGAGI. The V and J ends lost 0 bases and 6 bases respectively, with 15 bases between them. The CDR3 length is 16 residues. The CDR3 coding sequence is TGTGCCAGCAGTTACTCCTGGGGTGGCGGGATTCAGCCCCAGCATTTT. This gives the protein CASSYSWGGGIQPQHF.

The table lists this clone with a count of one. The rearrangement joins TRBV13 to TRBJ1-4, with D possibly being TRBD1 (6 bases). The length of the CDR3 is 13 residues. Germline CDR1 PRHDT, CDR2 FYEKMQ (reference sequence). V lost 9 bases and J 3 bases, leaving 11 bases between the germline ends. As DNA, the CDR3 is TGTGCCAGTCGTGAGGGGGCTAATGAAAAACTGTTTTTT. Translation: CASREGANEKLFF.

This chain uses TRBV29-1 with TRBJ1-2, with D possibly being TRBD1 (6 bases). CDR3 length: 15 residues. The ends were cut back, 6 bases at V and 4 bases at J, with 21 bases in the middle. Per germline, CDR1 SQVTM and CDR2 ANQGSEA. CDR3 in amino acids: CSVSLGGRASYGYTF. The CDR3 DNA follows: TGCAGCGTGTCCCTCGGGGGGCGAGCCTCCTATGGCTACACCTTC.

The V call is TRBV18, the J call TRBJ2-1, with D hard to call. Germline CDR1 is KGHSH and CDR2 is LQKENI. The CDR3 length is 11 residues. V was cut by 6 bases and J by 9 bases, with 9 bases left in between. The CDR3 sequence is CASSASGEQFF. Written as DNA, the CDR3 is TGTGCCAGCTCGGCTAGTGGTGAGCAGTTCTTC.